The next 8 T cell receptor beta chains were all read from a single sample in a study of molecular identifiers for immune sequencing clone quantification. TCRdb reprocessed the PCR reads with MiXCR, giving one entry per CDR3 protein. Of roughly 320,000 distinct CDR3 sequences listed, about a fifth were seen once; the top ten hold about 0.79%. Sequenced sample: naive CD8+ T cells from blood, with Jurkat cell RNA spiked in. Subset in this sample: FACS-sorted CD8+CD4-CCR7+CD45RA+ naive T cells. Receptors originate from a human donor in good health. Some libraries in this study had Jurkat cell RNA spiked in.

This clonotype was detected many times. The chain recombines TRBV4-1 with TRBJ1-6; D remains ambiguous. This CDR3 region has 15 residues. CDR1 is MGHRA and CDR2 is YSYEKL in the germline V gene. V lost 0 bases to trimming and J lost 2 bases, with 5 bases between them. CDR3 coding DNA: TGCGCCAGCAGCCAAGATCACGCCTATAATTCACCCCTCCACTTT. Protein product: CASSQDHAYNSPLHF.

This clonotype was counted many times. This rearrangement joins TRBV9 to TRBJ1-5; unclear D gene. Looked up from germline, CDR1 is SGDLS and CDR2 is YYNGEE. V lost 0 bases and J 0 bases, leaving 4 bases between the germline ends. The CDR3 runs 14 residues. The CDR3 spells CASSVEGSNQPQHF. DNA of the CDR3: TGTGCCAGCAGCGTAGAAGGTAGCAATCAGCCCCAGCATTTT.

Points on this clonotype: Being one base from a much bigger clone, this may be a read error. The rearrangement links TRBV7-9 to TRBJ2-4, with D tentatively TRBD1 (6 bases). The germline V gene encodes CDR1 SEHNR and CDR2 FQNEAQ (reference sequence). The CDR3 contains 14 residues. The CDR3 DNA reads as TGTGCCAGCAGCGCAAGGGACAACAAAAGCATTCAGTACTTC. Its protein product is CASSARDNKSIQYF.

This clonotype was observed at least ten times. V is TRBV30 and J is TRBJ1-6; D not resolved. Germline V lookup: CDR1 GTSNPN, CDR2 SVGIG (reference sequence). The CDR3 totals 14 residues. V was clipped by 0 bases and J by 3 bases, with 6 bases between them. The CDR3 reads CAWSVKVYNSPLHF. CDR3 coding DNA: TGTGCCTGGAGTGTGAAGGTCTATAATTCACCCCTCCACTTT. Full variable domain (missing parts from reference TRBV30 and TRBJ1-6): SQTIHQWPATLVQPVGSPLSLECTVEGTSNPNLYWYRQAAGRGLQLLFYSVGIGQISSEVPQNLSASRPQDRQFILSSKKLLLSDSGFYLCAWSVKVYNSPLHFGNGTRLTVT.

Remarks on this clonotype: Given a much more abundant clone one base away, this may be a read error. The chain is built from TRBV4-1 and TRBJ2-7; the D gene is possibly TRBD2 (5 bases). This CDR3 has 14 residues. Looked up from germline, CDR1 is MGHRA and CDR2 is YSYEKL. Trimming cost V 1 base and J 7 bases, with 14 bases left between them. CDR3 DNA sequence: TGCGCCAGCAGCCAAGTTAAGGACCGCGGGGAGCAGTACTTC. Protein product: CASSQVKDRGEQYF.

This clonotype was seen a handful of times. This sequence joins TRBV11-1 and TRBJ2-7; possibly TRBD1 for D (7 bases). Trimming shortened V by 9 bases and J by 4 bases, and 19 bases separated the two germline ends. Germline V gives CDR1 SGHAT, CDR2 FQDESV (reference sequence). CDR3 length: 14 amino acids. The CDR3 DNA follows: TGTGCCAGATTTATGACAGGGAGGAATTACGAGCAGTACTTC. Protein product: CARFMTGRNYEQYF.

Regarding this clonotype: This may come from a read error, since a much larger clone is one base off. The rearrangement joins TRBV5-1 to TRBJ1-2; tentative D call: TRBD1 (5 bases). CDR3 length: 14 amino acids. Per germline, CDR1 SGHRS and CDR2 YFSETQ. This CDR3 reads CANSLDQGTASYTF. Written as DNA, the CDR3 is TGCGCCAACAGCCTCGATCAGGGAACAGCGAGCTACACCTTC.

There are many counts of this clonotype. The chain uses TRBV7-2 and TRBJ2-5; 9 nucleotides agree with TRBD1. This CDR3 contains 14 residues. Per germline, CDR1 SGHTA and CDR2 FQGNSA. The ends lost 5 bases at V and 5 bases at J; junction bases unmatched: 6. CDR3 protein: CASSIGQGIETQYF. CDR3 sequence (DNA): TGTGCCAGCAGCATCGGACAGGGGATTGAGACCCAGTACTTC.